The next 12 T cell receptor beta chains were all read from a single sample in a study of blood T cell repertoires in COVID-19. Sequencing used immunoSEQ multiplex PCR; TCRdb keeps in-frame clones, though not all of them. Of some 40,000 clones in the sample, roughly 90% were seen once. Sequencing input: peripheral blood. Every receptor here comes from a man aged 50-60 years with active COVID-19.

V and J are TRBV7-2 and TRBJ2-7; the D gene is possibly TRBD2 (7 bases). The length of the CDR3 is 15 residues. V was pared by 2 bases and J by 5 bases, with 16 bases between. CDR1 is SGHTA, CDR2 FQGNSA, per germline. The CDR3 DNA sequence: TGTGCCAGCAGCTTAAATCGGGGGGCCGGTGACGAGCAGTACTTC. This encodes CASSLNRGAGDEQYF.

This clone has just one count. The CDR3 reads CASSLSGGVNTEAFF. The CDR3 DNA is TGCGCCAGCAGCTTGTCTGGGGGGGTGAACACTGAAGCTTTCTTT. This rearrangement joins TRBV5-1 to TRBJ1-1, with a weak D call TRBD1 (5 bases). CDR3 length: 15 amino acids. Germline assignment: CDR1 SGHRS and CDR2 YFSETQ. The V and J ends lost 1 base and 0 bases respectively, with 10 bases between them. Filled out from reference TRBV5-1 and TRBJ1-1, the complete variable domain reads KAGVTQTPRYLIKTRGQQVTLSCSPISGHRSVSWYQQTPGQGLQFLFEYFSETQRNKGNFPGRFSGRQFSNSRSEMNVSTLELGDSALYLCASSLSGGVNTEAFFGQGTRLTVV.

The gene calls are TRBV5-6 and TRBJ2-2, with a possible D match to TRBD1 (6 bases). Germline V gene sequence: CDR1 SGHDT, CDR2 YYEEEE. Trimming left V 3 bases short and J 8 bases short, with 8 bases between. This CDR3 contains 12 residues. This CDR3 reads CASSYTGGELFF. CDR3 coding DNA: TGTGCCAGCAGCTATACAGGGGGGGAGCTGTTTTTT.

CDR3 protein: CASSYRRGGNNEQFF. In DNA form, the CDR3 reads TGTGCCAGCAGTTACCGACGTGGGGGGAATAATGAGCAGTTCTTC. The chain joins TRBV6-5 to TRBJ2-1; tentatively, D is TRBD2 (6 bases). This CDR3 is built from 15 residues. V was shortened by 2 bases and J by 7 bases, with 15 bases between the two germline ends. Germline V gives CDR1 MNHEY, CDR2 SVGAGI.

In nucleotides, the CDR3 is TGCGCCAGCAGCCACGGGACTAGCAGCAATGAGCAGTTCTTC. Its protein product is CASSHGTSSNEQFF. This chain links TRBV4-1 with TRBJ2-1; TRBD2 matches 9 bases. Trimming cost V 3 bases and J 6 bases; bases outside gene matches: 3. CDR3 size: 14 residues. Germline V gene data show CDR1 as MGHRA and CDR2 as YSYEKL.

The CDR3, as DNA: TGTGCCAGCAGCTTAGTCAGGGAAACAGATACGCAGTATTTT. Translated, it gives CASSLVRETDTQYF. This chain links TRBV13 with TRBJ2-3, with a weak D call TRBD1 (5 bases). Germline V lookup: CDR1 PRHDT, CDR2 FYEKMQ (reference sequence). V lost 1 base to trimming and J lost 3 bases, with 8 bases between them. The CDR3 is made up of 14 amino acids.

The chain is built from TRBV6-6 and TRBJ2-3, with TRBD2 identical over 10 bases. The CDR3 runs 18 residues. Germline CDR1 is MNHNY and CDR2 is SVGAGI (reference sequence). The junction had 17 bases not matched to a gene; V was cut back by 6 bases and J by 5 bases. CDR3 protein: CASSRMGSSGSSGDTQYF. The DNA for the CDR3 is TGTGCCAGCAGCCGAATGGGGTCTAGCGGGAGCTCCGGAGATACGCAGTATTTT.

V is TRBV2 and J is TRBJ2-7; perhaps TRBD1 as D (5 bases). The CDR3 sequence is 14 residues long. In germline, CDR1 is SNHLY, CDR2 FYNNEI. V lost 7 bases to trimming and J lost 2 bases, with 15 bases between them. CDR3 in DNA: TGTGCCAGCACGACAGCCGCCAGGGCCTACGAGCAGTACTTC. This encodes CASTTAARAYEQYF.

The V gene is TRBV19, the J gene TRBJ2-4, with 10 bases fitting TRBD2. Germline-derived CDR1 and CDR2 are LNHDA and SQIVND (reference sequence). The V and J ends lost 11 bases and 9 bases, in that order; junction bases with no gene match: 13. The CDR3 is 14 amino acids. Here the CDR3 DNA reads TGTGCCGGGGGAGCGGGGGGGCCGGGAAGCATTCAGTACTTC. Residues: CAGGAGGPGSIQYF.

V usage is TRBV12-5 and J usage is TRBJ2-1; a weak D match, TRBD2 (5 bases). This CDR3 region has 14 residues. Germline CDR1 LGHNT, CDR2 FRNRAP. Trimming pared 6 bases from V and 0 bases from J, leaving 9 bases between. The CDR3 protein is CASGSGSSYNEQFF. DNA for the CDR3: TGTGCTAGTGGCTCTGGGAGCTCCTACAATGAGCAGTTCTTC.

The rearrangement joins TRBV5-6 to TRBJ1-2, with D possibly TRBD1 on 6 matching bases. Germline V gene data show CDR1 as SGHDT and CDR2 as YYEEEE. Deletions cut 1 base from V and 4 bases from J, with 8 bases between. The CDR3 runs 13 residues. CDR3 in amino acids: CASSLRGGYGYTF. In DNA, the CDR3 is TGTGCCAGCAGCTTGAGAGGGGGCTATGGCTACACCTTC.

V gene TRBV7-6 combines with J gene TRBJ2-2, with a tentative D call TRBD1 (6 bases). Per germline, CDR1 SGHVS and CDR2 FNYEAQ. The V and J ends lost 4 bases and 1 base respectively, with 7 bases between them. This CDR3 region has 14 residues. The CDR3 coding sequence is TGTGCCAGCAGCTCGGACAGGAACACCGGGGAGCTGTTTTTT. Translated, it gives CASSSDRNTGELFF.